These 16 T cell receptor beta chains originate from one sample sequenced in a study of cytomegalovirus exposure and HLA in healthy donors (dated by TCRdb to about 2017). The receptor library was made with the immunoSEQ multiplex PCR assay. The multiplex PCR relied on a mix of 60 forward primers for TCR Vbeta segments and 13 reverse primers for TCR Jbeta segments. TCRdb re-hosts the immuneACCESS table, in-frame sequences only. Its copies lack some clones; in the studies checked, an unresolved V gene accounts for under half of them, and the cause for the rest is not known. This sample holds more than 85,000 clones; around 75% were observed only once. Of the sample, 4% to 5.5% is held by the ten largest clones. The sequenced material came from PBMCs. These receptors were obtained from a young woman in good health and CMV-seropositive.

The chain couples TRBV7-3 to TRBJ2-2; D unresolved. Germline V gene lookup returns CDR1 SGHTA and CDR2 FQGTGA. The CDR3 is made up of 14 amino acids. V lost 2 bases and J 1 base, leaving 5 bases between the germline ends. For the CDR3, the DNA is TGTGCCAGCAGCTTATCCAGGAACACCGGGGAGCTGTTTTTT. Its translation: CASSLSRNTGELFF.

V gene TRBV5-1 combines with J gene TRBJ2-1; 8 bases are a match to TRBD2. Trimming cost V 4 bases and J 6 bases; bases outside gene matches: 9. CDR3 length: 15 amino acids. The germline CDR1 and CDR2 sequences are SGHRS and YFSETQ. In DNA form, the CDR3 reads TGCGCCAGCAGCCCCGGAGTAGCGGGATCCAATGAGCAGTTCTTC. It specifies CASSPGVAGSNEQFF.

This sequence joins TRBV4-1 and TRBJ1-2; 7 bases align to TRBD1. The V gene's germline CDR1 is MGHRA and CDR2 YSYEKL. J gave up 4 bases and V 3 bases, and 14 bases lay outside the gene matches. This CDR3 is built from 17 residues. The CDR3 spells CASSQGEGGQLSYGYTF. In DNA, the CDR3 is TGCGCCAGCAGCCAGGGTGAAGGGGGCCAACTAAGCTATGGCTACACCTTC.

V is TRBV28 and J is TRBJ2-2; a weak D match, TRBD2 (6 bases). There are 15 residues in the CDR3. V lost 2 bases and J lost 3, with 10 bases in between. The germline CDR1 and CDR2 sequences are MDHEN and SYDVKM. DNA of the CDR3: TGTGCCAGCAGTTTAGGGGGGAAGGACACCGGGGAGCTGTTTTTT. Translated, it gives CASSLGGKDTGELFF. The whole variable domain, remainder taken from reference TRBV28 and TRBJ2-2, is DVKVTQSSRYLVKRTGEKVFLECVQDMDHENMFWYRQDPGLGLRLIYFSYDVKMKEKGDIPEGYSVSREKKERFSLILESASTNQTSMYLCASSLGGKDTGELFFGEGSRLTVL.

The chain combines TRBV25-1 with TRBJ2-3; 7 bases agree with TRBD1. In germline, CDR1 is MGHDK, CDR2 SYGVNS. This CDR3 spans 13 amino acids. With V trimmed by 6 bases and J by 1 base, 1 base remained unmatched. The DNA of the CDR3 is TGTGCCAGCAGCACAGGGGGCACAGATACGCAGTATTTT. Protein: CASSTGGTDTQYF.

V usage is TRBV6-5 and J usage is TRBJ2-7; 9 bases map to TRBD1. This CDR3 is built from 14 residues. Unmatched junction bases numbered 5, after V lost 4 bases and J lost 4 bases. Germline V gene data show CDR1 as MNHEY and CDR2 as SVGAGI. The CDR3 region has the DNA TGTGCCAGCAGTTTCCCGGGACAGGGTTACGAGCAGTACTTC. Translating it yields CASSFPGQGYEQYF.

V usage is TRBV2 and J usage is TRBJ1-4; D is unresolved. This CDR3 is 17 amino acids long. V was cut by 7 bases and J by 0 bases, with 18 bases left in between. Germline CDR1 reads SNHLY; CDR2 reads FYNNEI. The CDR3 region has the DNA TGTGCCAGCACTCACAGCTTGATATTTGCAACTAATGAAAAACTGTTTTTT. Translation gives CASTHSLIFATNEKLFF.

This chain connects TRBV7-9 to TRBJ1-2; 7 nucleotides align to TRBD1. Germline CDR1 and CDR2: SEHNR and FQNEAQ (reference sequence). This CDR3 contains 14 residues. Losses at the gene ends were 5 bases for V and 8 bases for J; bases not matched to a gene: 11. CDR3 nucleotide sequence: TGTGCCAGCAGCCACGATCGACAGGGCGCAGGCTACACCTTC. It translates to CASSHDRQGAGYTF. The full variable domain, with the rest looked up from reference TRBV7-9 and TRBJ1-2, is DTGVSQNPRHKITKRGQNVTFRCDPISEHNRLYWYRQTLGQGPEFLTYFQNEAQLEKSRLLSDRFSAERPKGSFSTLEIQRTEQGDSAMYLCASSHDRQGAGYTFGSGTRLTVV.

In its sample, this clone was seen once. CDR3 nucleotide sequence: TGTGCCTCACAACAGAACACTGAAGCTTTCTTT. Translation gives CASQQNTEAFF. V and J are TRBV6-5 and TRBJ1-1; D remains ambiguous. Germline CDR1 and CDR2: MNHEY and SVGAGI. V was shortened by 11 bases and J by 1 base, with 8 bases between the two germline ends. There are 11 residues in the CDR3.

V is TRBV5-1 and J is TRBJ1-2, with D maybe TRBD1 (6 bases). Deletions cut 0 bases from V and 1 base from J, with 7 bases between. The CDR3 runs to 14 residues. The germline V gene encodes CDR1 SGHRS and CDR2 YFSETQ. CDR3 residues: CASSLGQDNYGYTF. In DNA form, the CDR3 reads TGCGCCAGCAGCTTGGGACAGGATAACTATGGCTACACCTTC.

The chain employs TRBV7-8 and TRBJ2-7; 12 bases fit TRBD2. Trimming took 1 base from V and 6 from J; bases not matched to a gene: 7. There are 16 residues in the CDR3. Germline CDR1 reads SGHVS; CDR2 reads FQNEAQ. The CDR3 DNA is TGTGCCAGCAGCTTAGGACTAGCGGGAGTTCGAGGCGAGCAGTACTTC. It translates to CASSLGLAGVRGEQYF.

The V gene is TRBV28, the J gene TRBJ1-2, with unresolved D. Trimming stripped 5 bases from V and 8 bases from J, with 12 bases between. In germline, CDR1 is MDHEN, CDR2 SYDVKM. The CDR3 runs to 12 residues. CDR3 DNA: TGTGCCAGCAGTAGTGTAGGCGGGGGCTACACCTTC. Its protein is CASSSVGGGYTF.

V is TRBV28 and J is TRBJ2-1, with 7 nucleotides matching TRBD2. Germline-derived CDR1 and CDR2 are MDHEN and SYDVKM. This CDR3 contains 16 residues. V lost 6 bases, J lost 0 bases, and 8 bases stayed unmatched. CDR3 protein: CASSPSGIASYNEQFF. The CDR3 nucleotides read TGTGCCAGCAGCCCGAGCGGGATAGCCTCCTACAATGAGCAGTTCTTC.

The chain couples TRBV27 to TRBJ1-2; 12 nucleotides agree with TRBD1. Germline CDR1 is MNHEY and CDR2 is SMNVEV (reference sequence). This CDR3 has 17 residues. V shed 5 bases and J 1 base; nucleotides not matched to a gene: 8. The CDR3 here is CASSPGTGGPLNYGYTF. The CDR3 DNA reads TGTGCCAGCAGTCCAGGGACAGGGGGCCCCCTTAACTATGGCTACACCTTC.

The gene calls are TRBV30 and TRBJ2-5; 9 nucleotides match TRBD2. The end of the DNA aligns better with TRBJ2-7, so the J call may be wrong. The germline V gene has CDR1 GTSNPN and CDR2 SVGIG (reference sequence). This CDR3 is built from 14 residues. The CDR3 spells CAWNSGSGPYEQYF. The CDR3, as DNA: TGTGCCTGGAATAGCGGGAGTGGTCCCTACGAGCAGTACTTC.

The rearrangement uses TRBV19 and TRBJ2-2, with D possibly being TRBD1 (6 bases). The germline V gene has CDR1 LNHDA and CDR2 SQIVND (reference sequence). Trimming took 11 bases from V and 1 from J, leaving 14 bases between them. This CDR3 region has 14 residues. The CDR3 is CACRSTGNTGELFF. Written as DNA, the CDR3 is TGTGCCTGTCGATCGACAGGGAACACCGGGGAGCTGTTTTTT.